The subject of this entry is one T cell receptor (beta chain). Deep-level assay runs were performed. The authors distributed each subset's genomic DNA evenly over several immunoSEQ plates. TCRdb's copy holds only in-frame clones and misses some; the assay was immunoSEQ multiplex PCR. Among about 2 million clones listed, 90% to 95% were seen once. This entry comes from a study of shared clonotypes between healthy human individuals. The CDR3 spans 16 residues. The V end lost 0 bases, the J end lost 5 bases, and 17 bases lay between the germline ends. The germline V gene encodes CDR1 SGHRS and CDR2 YFSETQ. The study separated CD4+ cells into CD45RA+ naive and CD45RA-negative memory subsets.

This clonotype originated in a man in his late teens or twenties in good health. The J gene is TRBJ1-2, the V gene TRBV5-1, with D unresolved. Sample: naive CD4+ T cells sorted from blood. Subset given: CD45RA+ positively selected. The CDR3 DNA follows: TGCGCCAGCAGCTTGGAATTGGGCCGCAAGCTTTATGGCTACACCTTC. Residues: CASSLELGRKLYGYTF.